This T cell receptor beta chain was retrieved from a study of molecular identifiers for immune sequencing clone quantification (dated by TCRdb to the late 2010s). General notes on the study: For a replicate experiment, RNA from around 20,000 or 99,000 naive CD8 T cells was divided into five aliquots, and four of the five aliquots were sequenced. The study was a methods study using CD8 T cells to benchmark molecular-identifier clustering-based TCR repertoire sequencing (MIDCIRS) and TCR RNA copy counting. General conclusions and limits of the study: Even against a background of about a million naive CD8 T cells, spiked-in Jurkat TCR RNA amounting to a single cell's worth was reported to be detectable. When barcode sub-clustering was omitted, TCR diversity was inflated by chimeric consensus sequences, with chimeras reaching as high as 47%. In CMV-specific effector cells, over 99% of molecules were held by clones above 20 RNA copies, whereas under 1% of molecules were held by such clones in naive cells. The naive libraries included spiked-in Jurkat TCR RNA (around 10 copies' worth), and this RNA is not part of the donor repertoire. Highly expanded clone sizes could be underestimated if identical TCR molecules share a barcode. Modeling gave about 3 recovered TCR RNA copies per cell versus 7.5 to 10 by digital PCR, implying 25% to 30% capture efficiency.

Libraries of naive CD8 T cells were built from about 20,000 to 1,000,000 sorted cells, with 10%, 30% or 50% of the purified RNA used. On a BD FACSAria II, naive CD8 T cells were FACS-sorted as CD8+CD4-CCR7+CD45RA+ and collected into RLT Plus buffer. To test detection sensitivity, Jurkat RNA equal to approximately ten TCR copies was added to samples of about 20,000-1,000,000 naive CD8 T cells. Enrichment of CD8 T cells was performed with RosetteSep CD8+ T Cell Enrichment Cocktail and Ficoll-Paque, after which ACK red cell lysis was carried out. Library preparation was by PCR. TCRdb records NextSeq 500 as the sequencer. Bulk TCR libraries were generated as previously described, with the TCR primers listed in Table S5 used. The Qiagen AllPrep DNA/RNA kit was used to purify total RNA. Before analysis, reads from multiple sequencing runs of the same library were pooled. The authors processed their data as follows. Reads were retained only if their TCR constant sequence matched exactly, and those retained reads were trimmed to 150 nt and grouped according to their 12-nt molecular barcodes. Reads inside each barcode group were sub-clustered using a 15% Levenshtein threshold, and a quality-weighted consensus sequence was constructed for each RNA molecule. Non-functional sequences were discarded, and so were lower-count sequences lying one edit away from another sequence. On the basis of fitting two negative binomial distributions, barcode sub-clusters with fewer than 20% of the maximum read count were discarded. The public reads were run again by TCRdb, first through fastp at Q25 and then through MiXCR, and only productive beta chains were kept. Each CDR3 protein gets just one entry, which takes the most common genes and DNA from the rows behind it. The V and J calls shown here were made by TCRdb, not taken from the authors' results. The sample records hundreds of thousands of distinct CDR3 sequences, around 25% of which are singletons. The ten biggest clones cover about 0.84% of the sample.

CDR1 and CDR2, looked up from the germline V gene (reference sequence), are GTSNPN and SVGIG. Germline trimming: 2 bases from V, 3 bases from J; junction bases outside gene matches: 12. The CDR3 measures 16 amino acids from cysteine to phenylalanine. Just CDR3 DNA is preserved here, 48 bases in frame from base 1. Of note for this clonotype: The specificity of this receptor is unknown. Qualities for individual bases were not recorded, and no much larger clone is one base off.

The receptor was derived from a human donor in good health. Some libraries in this study had Jurkat cell RNA spiked in. The chain is made from TRBV30 and TRBJ2-7; 8 central nucleotides agree with TRBD2. Sequencing was carried out using naive CD8+ T cells from blood, with Jurkat cell RNA spiked in. According to the study, the label for this sample's cell subset or site signals: FACS-sorted CD8+CD4-CCR7+CD45RA+ naive T cells. Read as DNA, the sequence is TGTGCCTGGAGTACTTCTGACGGGGGGGCCTTCTACGAGCAGTACTTC. This is translated as CAWSTSDGGAFYEQYF. The CDR3, completed at both ends by the reference TRBV30 and TRBJ2-7 genes, gives the full variable domain SQTIHQWPATLVQPVGSPLSLECTVEGTSNPNLYWYRQAAGRGLQLLFYSVGIGQISSEVPQNLSASRPQDRQFILSSKKLLLSDSGFYLCAWSTSDGGAFYEQYFGPGTRLTVT.